These 16 T cell receptor beta chains came from one sample sequenced in a study of Ad26.COV2.S vaccination and SARS-CoV-2 variants. Profiling relied on immunoSEQ multiplex PCR, and the TCRdb table lists in-frame clones only, not all of them. The sample lists 350,000 to 550,000 clones; roughly 89% were seen once. Treatment: approximately 18 received Ad26.COV2.S at low or high dose, single or two shots; 5 received placebo; per-sample allocation not given. All samples were drawn on day 63, counting from the first vaccine or placebo injection. Here the sequenced sample was peripheral blood, taken in a trial of Ad26.COV2.S vaccine versus placebo. Every receptor here comes from a person between 18 and 59 years old who received the Ad26.COV2.S COVID-19 vaccine or a placebo.

Comments on this clone: The junction departs from the called germline gene at one end, perhaps through a read error. The chain is built from TRBV12-3 or TRBV12-4 and TRBJ1-1; D gene unclear. This CDR3 spans 12 amino acids. CDR3 sequence reads: CASSFGFGGLGF. DNA of the CDR3: TGTGCCAGCAGTTTTGGATTTGGAGGGCTAGGCTTT.

CDR3 in amino acids: CASSPLGRGDTEAFF. The CDR3 DNA follows: TGTGCCAGCTCACCATTGGGCCGGGGGGACACTGAAGCTTTCTTT. The chain employs TRBV18 and TRBJ1-1, with a weak D call TRBD1 (5 bases). The germline V gene has CDR1 KGHSH and CDR2 LQKENI. The CDR3 totals 15 residues. V was cut by 2 bases and J by 3 bases, with 13 bases left in between.

The chain's CDR3 is CASSFRGLNTEAFF. CDR3 nucleotide sequence: TGTGCCAGCAGTTTCAGGGGATTGAACACTGAAGCTTTCTTT. The chain recombines TRBV7-2 with TRBJ1-1; D is possibly TRBD1 (6 bases). The CDR3 contains 14 residues. Per the germline V gene, CDR1 is SGHTA and CDR2 is FQGNSA. The V end was cut by 6 bases, the J end by 0 bases, with 11 bases between.

The chain is built from TRBV19 and TRBJ2-3; 9 positions agree with TRBD1. The V segment lost 3 bases and the J segment 2 bases; nucleotides outside the gene matches: 12. CDR1 and CDR2 from the germline V gene are LNHDA and SQIVND (reference sequence). The CDR3 contains 18 residues. The CDR3 is CASSIKGTGLLLTDTQYF. The CDR3, as DNA: TGTGCCAGTAGTATTAAAGGGACAGGGTTGTTACTCACAGATACGCAGTATTTT. Variable domain in full (rest from reference TRBV19 and TRBJ2-3): DGGITQSPKYLFRKEGQNVTLSCEQNLNHDAMYWYRQDPGQGLRLIYYSQIVNDFQKGDIAEGYSVSREKKESFPLTVTSAQKNPTAFYLCASSIKGTGLLLTDTQYFGPGTRLTVL.

The V and J genes are TRBV5-4 and TRBJ1-2; D may be TRBD1 (6 bases). This CDR3 contains 15 residues. The germline V gene has CDR1 SGHNT and CDR2 YYREEE (reference sequence). With 4 bases removed from V and 4 bases from J, the gap between germline ends came to 17 bases. For the CDR3, the DNA is TGTGCCAGCAGCACTACCAGGGGAATCTTCTATGGCTACACCTTC. Protein sequence: CASSTTRGIFYGYTF.

V gene TRBV4-3 combines with J gene TRBJ1-1, with D maybe TRBD1 (6 bases). The CDR3 covers 14 residues. Per the germline V gene, CDR1 is LGHNA and CDR2 is YSLEER. With 4 bases removed from V and 7 bases from J, the gap between germline ends came to 16 bases. The DNA for the CDR3 is TGCGCCAGCAGCCCCGGGACAAACAGGATTGAAGCTTTCTTT. Protein sequence: CASSPGTNRIEAFF.

The chain carries TRBV6-2 or TRBV6-3 and TRBJ2-2; D possibly corresponds to TRBD1 (5 bases). Trimming pared 0 bases from V and 5 bases from J, leaving 16 bases between. Germline assignment: CDR1 MNHEY and CDR2 SVGEGT. CDR3 length: 17 amino acids. CDR3 protein: CASSYSGLRLGTGELFF. In DNA form, the CDR3 reads TGTGCCAGCAGTTACTCGGGGCTCCGACTGGGGACCGGGGAGCTGTTTTTT.

J is TRBJ2-7 and V is TRBV30; no reliable D call. Germline CDR1 reads GTSNPN; CDR2 reads SVGIG (reference sequence). Trimming took 5 bases from V and 0 from J, leaving 2 bases between them. CDR3 size: 10 residues. CDR3 in amino acids: CAWGSYEQYF. Written as DNA, the CDR3 is TGTGCCTGGGGCTCCTACGAGCAGTACTTC.

V is TRBV2 and J is TRBJ2-5; no clear D. The germline V gene has CDR1 SNHLY and CDR2 FYNNEI. V gave up 4 bases and J gave up 5 bases, with 5 bases separating them. The CDR3 totals 11 residues. The DNA for the CDR3 is TGTGCCAGCAGTGTCGGGGAGACCCAGTACTTC. It translates to CASSVGETQYF.

The chain couples TRBV28 to TRBJ1-4; 9 positions match TRBD1. CDR1 is MDHEN, CDR2 SYDVKM, per germline. The V segment lost 5 bases and the J segment 8 bases; nucleotides outside the gene matches: 15. CDR3 length: 17 residues. CDR3 region: CASSTSGTGSGREKLFF. Written as DNA, the CDR3 is TGTGCCAGCAGTACCTCCGGGACAGGGAGCGGTAGGGAAAAACTGTTTTTT.

V gene TRBV7-9 combines with J gene TRBJ1-4; D is ambiguous. CDR1 SEHNR and CDR2 FQNEAQ come from the germline V gene (reference sequence). Trimming took 1 base from V and 8 from J, leaving 8 bases between them. The CDR3 is 13 residues long. The CDR3 DNA sequence: TGTGCCAGCAGCTTAGATCAGAGGGAAAAACTGTTTTTT. Translating it yields CASSLDQREKLFF.

V gene TRBV2 combines with J gene TRBJ2-1, with 10 bases that match TRBD2. Germline trimming cut 4 bases from V and 2 bases from J; bases unmatched to any gene: 2. The CDR3 runs 15 residues. Germline V gives CDR1 SNHLY, CDR2 FYNNEI. The CDR3 coding sequence is TGTGCCAGCAGTGCCACTAGCGGGGCCTACAATGAGCAGTTCTTC. Protein sequence: CASSATSGAYNEQFF.

This sequence joins TRBV5-1 and TRBJ2-1; no reliable D call. The V end was cut by 1 base, the J end by 0 bases, with 11 bases between. The CDR3 covers 16 residues. Germline-derived CDR1 and CDR2 are SGHRS and YFSETQ. CDR3 nucleotide sequence: TGCGCCAGCAGCTTGCGGCAGACGAGCTCCTACAATGAGCAGTTCTTC. Translation gives CASSLRQTSSYNEQFF.

The CDR3 protein is CAWSKDGLDEKLFF. The DNA for the CDR3 is TGTGCCTGGAGTAAGGACGGACTGGACGAAAAACTGTTTTTT. This chain links TRBV30 with TRBJ1-4; no clear D. V dropped 2 bases and J dropped 8 bases, with 15 bases sitting between them. From germline, CDR1 is GTSNPN and CDR2 SVGIG (reference sequence). The CDR3 contains 14 residues.

The chain is built from TRBV19 and TRBJ1-1, with D uncertain. The CDR3 runs 15 residues. Looked up from germline, CDR1 is LNHDA and CDR2 is SQIVND (reference sequence). V gave up 4 bases and J gave up 1 base, with 13 bases separating them. The CDR3 loop is CASSTVEGGNTEAFF. In DNA, the CDR3 is TGTGCCAGTAGTACCGTGGAAGGCGGGAACACTGAAGCTTTCTTT.

The CDR3 DNA is TGTGCCAGCAGCTTAGCGCAGTCTAGCGGGAGGAGGTCCTACAATGAGCAGTTCTTC. This sequence encodes CASSLAQSSGRRSYNEQFF. The V call is TRBV7-9, the J call TRBJ2-1, with 11 bases aligning to TRBD2. V lost 0 bases and J lost 1; bases outside the gene matches: 8. Per germline, CDR1 SEHNR and CDR2 FQNEAQ (reference sequence). This CDR3 is built from 19 residues.